The 26 T cell receptor beta chains below were found in one sample sequenced in a study of T-cell reconstitution after alpha-beta-depleted transplantation in children (dated by TCRdb to 2016 to 2017). The full study reports these points: Hyperexpanded clone frequencies declined over subsequent months; after one year, T-cell counts and TCRbeta diversity were mostly attributed to newly produced T cells.

The treatment or condition tag for this specimen amounts to: allogeneic hematopoietic cell transplantation with graft depleted of TCRalphabeta T cells and CD19 B cells. Library creation used PCR. The instrument was an Illumina HiSeq 2500. Molecular barcoding was employed in the preparation of TCR libraries, with unique molecular identifiers being used to normalize TCRbeta repertoire quantification. TCRdb applied fastp at Q25 and MiXCR to the public reads, then kept only in-frame beta chains. Merged by CDR3 protein, the rows form single entries marked with the most common genes and DNA. The sample contains about 300,000 distinct CDR3 sequences, less than 9.5% of them found a single time. Together, the top ten hold about 9.1% of the sample. No antigen has been identified for these receptors. Sequencing used peripheral blood, obtained 360 days after TCRalphabeta/CD19-depleted stem cell transplant. These receptors all come from a female patient between 2 and 15 years old who had a stem cell transplant for Fanconi anemia, so the T cells may come from the graft donor.

V gene TRBV9 combines with J gene TRBJ1-2, with a possible D match to TRBD1 (6 bases). Germline V gives CDR1 SGDLS, CDR2 YYNGEE. The CDR3 runs 12 residues. Between the trimmed V and J ends, which lost 2 bases and 8 bases, there was a span of 10 bases. In nucleotides, the CDR3 is TGTGCCAGCAGCGTGACAGGCCTGGGCTACACCTTC. Its protein product is CASSVTGLGYTF.

This clonotype showed up many times. The chain is built from TRBV10-3 and TRBJ2-1, with TRBD2 matching 8 bases. V lost 7 bases to trimming and J lost 8 bases; unmatched junction nucleotides: 7. Germline V gives CDR1 ENHRY, CDR2 SYGVKD. CDR3 length: 13 residues. In DNA form, the CDR3 reads TGTGCCATCACCCCAGCGGGGGCTTATGAGCAGTTCTTC. Its translation is CAITPAGAYEQFF.

This clonotype has at least ten counts. The chain recombines TRBV5-4 with TRBJ2-5; TRBD2 matches 8 bases. After removal of 2 bases from V and 5 bases from J, the junction contained 23 bases not matched to a gene. The germline V gene encodes CDR1 SGHNT and CDR2 YYREEE (reference sequence). CDR3 length: 20 residues. CDR3 nucleotide sequence: TGTGCCAGCAGCTTCCATACGGCGGGGGGAAGTTTAGGGGATTGGGAGACCCAGTACTTC. Amino acid sequence: CASSFHTAGGSLGDWETQYF. The variable domain in full, with the rest retrieved from reference TRBV5-4 and TRBJ2-5, is ETGVTQSPTHLIKTRGQQVTLRCSSQSGHNTVSWYQQALGQGPQFIFQYYREEENGRGNFPPRFSGLQFPNYSSELNVNALELDDSALYLCASSFHTAGGSLGDWETQYFGPGTRLLVL.

This clonotype was counted many times. The V gene is TRBV12-3 or TRBV12-4, the J gene TRBJ2-7; D perhaps matches TRBD1 (5 bases). V dropped 2 bases and J dropped 6 bases, with 5 bases sitting between them. This CDR3 has 11 residues. This CDR3 reads CASSLQGEQYF. CDR3 nucleotide sequence: TGTGCCAGCAGTTTACAGGGCGAGCAGTACTTC.

In this sample, this clonotype turned up a few times. V is TRBV6-5 and J is TRBJ2-6; no clear D. Trimming stripped 4 bases from V and 0 bases from J, with 7 bases between. The germline gives CDR1 MNHEY, CDR2 SVGAGI. CDR3 size: 15 residues. The CDR3 loop is CASSWGLSGANVLTF. CDR3 sequence (DNA): TGTGCCAGCAGTTGGGGTCTCTCTGGGGCCAACGTCCTGACTTTC.

This clonotype counts as medium-sized. V gene TRBV6-6 combines with J gene TRBJ2-5, with D maybe TRBD1 (5 bases). The V gene lost 4 bases and the J gene lost 1 base, with 13 bases spanning the gap. The CDR3 is made up of 15 amino acids. Germline loops: CDR1 MNHNY, CDR2 SVGAGI (reference sequence). As DNA, the CDR3 is TGTGCCAGCAGTTCATTCCAGGGTCTCCAAGAGACCCAGTACTTC. Translating it yields CASSSFQGLQETQYF.

This clonotype was seen many times. The V and J genes are TRBV12-3 or TRBV12-4 and TRBJ2-2; a weak D match, TRBD2 (5 bases). V lost 6 bases to trimming and J lost 4 bases, with 12 bases between them. There are 14 residues in the CDR3. The CDR3 DNA reads TGTGCCAGCAGCCGTCGGAGGCGCACCGGGGAGCTGTTTTTT. The encoded protein is CASSRRRRTGELFF.

This clonotype was counted a few times. The genes are TRBV7-9 and TRBJ2-5; D might be TRBD2 (6 bases). Germline CDR1 reads SEHNR; CDR2 reads FQNEAQ (reference sequence). The CDR3 contains 14 residues. Trimming stripped 5 bases from V and 9 bases from J, with 19 bases between. Here the CDR3 reads CASSPWAPEGSQYF. CDR3 coding DNA: TGTGCCAGCAGCCCCTGGGCTCCGGAGGGGTCCCAGTACTTC.

A few counts support this clonotype. This sequence joins TRBV20-1 and TRBJ1-3; D is unresolved. Germline CDR1 DFQATT, CDR2 SNEGSKA (reference sequence). The CDR3 totals 13 residues. V lost 3 bases and J 4 bases, leaving 10 bases between the germline ends. Here the CDR3 reads CSARMGAGNTIYF. In nucleotides, the CDR3 is TGCAGTGCTAGGATGGGAGCGGGAAACACCATATATTTT.

This clonotype has a count of ten or more. The chain combines TRBV9 with TRBJ1-2; D is unclear. The CDR3 sequence is 13 residues long. V shed 4 bases and J shed 3 bases, with 10 bases lying between them. CDR1 and CDR2 from the germline V gene are SGDLS and YYNGEE. CDR3: CASSPERDYGYTF. The CDR3 DNA reads as TGTGCCAGCAGCCCCGAAAGGGACTATGGCTACACCTTC.

This clonotype was seen many times. The chain combines TRBV20-1 with TRBJ1-5, with D unclear. The CDR3 runs 17 residues. Trimming took off 3 bases at V and 2 bases at J, with 20 bases between the two ends. The germline V gene has CDR1 DFQATT and CDR2 SNEGSKA (reference sequence). The CDR3 sequence: CSASAGSGVGGNQPQHF. CDR3 in DNA: TGCAGTGCTAGTGCGGGGAGTGGTGTTGGAGGCAATCAGCCCCAGCATTTT.

In its sample, this clonotype was seen many times. The chain combines TRBV15 with TRBJ2-1; no clear D gene. The V and J ends lost 0 bases and 0 bases respectively, with 12 bases between them. The CDR3 is made up of 17 amino acids. CDR1 is LNHNV, CDR2 YYDKDF, per germline (reference sequence). CDR3 bases: TGTGCCACCAGCAGAGATCCCCTCAGCAACTCCTACAATGAGCAGTTCTTC. It codes for CATSRDPLSNSYNEQFF.

The V and J genes are TRBV28 and TRBJ1-1, with D unclear. The CDR3 has 14 residues. CDR1 and CDR2 from the germline V gene are MDHEN and SYDVKM. The germline V and J ends were trimmed by 1 base and 4 bases, with 10 bases remaining between them. The CDR3 sequence is CASSLFWGTTEAFF. CDR3 nucleotide sequence: TGTGCCAGCAGTTTATTTTGGGGTACCACTGAAGCTTTCTTT.

This clonotype showed up many times. The V gene is TRBV7-8, the J gene TRBJ2-1, with D hard to call. The ends were cut back, 0 bases at V and 0 bases at J, with 9 bases in the middle. Germline lookup yields CDR1 SGHVS and CDR2 FQNEAQ. The CDR3 length is 16 residues. CDR3 amino acids: CASSLAARSSYNEQFF. In nucleotides, the CDR3 is TGTGCCAGCAGCTTAGCGGCGAGGAGCTCCTACAATGAGCAGTTCTTC. The full variable domain, rest sourced from reference TRBV7-8 and TRBJ2-1, is GAGVSQSPRYKVAKRGQDVALRCDPISGHVSLFWYQQALGQGPEFLTYFQNEAQLDKSGLPSDRFFAERPEGSVSTLKIQRTQQEDSAVYLCASSLAARSSYNEQFFGPGTRLTVL.

Ten or more counts support this clonotype. J is TRBJ2-5 and V is TRBV24-1; the D gene is possibly TRBD1 (6 bases). Germline-derived CDR1 and CDR2 are KGHDR and SFDVKD. The ends were cut back, 5 bases at V and 7 bases at J, with 10 bases in the middle. There are 12 residues in the CDR3. This CDR3 reads CATSGLGGTQYF. CDR3 sequence (DNA): TGTGCCACCAGTGGGCTAGGGGGGACCCAGTACTTC.

This clonotype occurred many times. The gene calls are TRBV14 and TRBJ2-1; maybe TRBD2 (5 bases). V lost 1 base and J 7 bases, leaving 14 bases between the germline ends. The CDR3 is 15 residues long. Looked up from germline, CDR1 is SGHDN and CDR2 is FVKESK. CDR3 DNA: TGTGCCAGCAGCCAAGTTAGGGCTAGCTCTAATGAGCAGTTCTTC. Translated, it gives CASSQVRASSNEQFF. The full variable domain, with the rest looked up from reference TRBV14 and TRBJ2-1, is EAGVTQFPSHSVIEKGQTVTLRCDPISGHDNLYWYRRVMGKEIKFLLHFVKESKQDESGMPNNRFLAERTGGTYSTLKVQPAELEDSGVYFCASSQVRASSNEQFFGPGTRLTVL.

This clonotype showed up many times. V gene TRBV7-8 combines with J gene TRBJ2-1, with a weak D call TRBD2 (5 bases). The CDR3 is 14 residues long. CDR1 and CDR2 (germline): SGHVS, FQNEAQ. Between the trimmed V and J ends, which lost 3 bases and 3 bases, there was a span of 9 bases. CDR3 nucleotides: TGTGCCAGCAGCTTTGTCCGGGACTACAATGAGCAGTTCTTC. It encodes CASSFVRDYNEQFF.

This clonotype has ten or more counts. The V and J genes are TRBV4-2 and TRBJ2-1; no reliable D call. The CDR3 totals 14 residues. Germline V lookup: CDR1 LGHNA, CDR2 YNFKEQ. The V gene lost 1 base and the J gene lost 1 base, with 5 bases spanning the gap. As DNA, the CDR3 is TGTGCCAGCAGCCAAGGGCAGTCCTACAATGAGCAGTTCTTC. It is translated as CASSQGQSYNEQFF.

This clonotype was found many times. The chain recombines TRBV12-3 or TRBV12-4 with TRBJ2-7; D unclear. There are 15 residues in the CDR3. V was trimmed by 3 bases and J by 0 bases, leaving 12 bases between them. The CDR3 spells CASSFFLGSSYEQYF. The CDR3 bases are TGTGCCAGCAGTTTTTTTTTGGGCAGCTCCTACGAGCAGTACTTC.

This clonotype came up many times. J is TRBJ2-7 and V is TRBV6-5; tentatively, D is TRBD1 or TRBD2 (5 bases each). This CDR3 contains 13 residues. V lost 9 bases to trimming and J lost 2 bases, with 14 bases between them. Germline assignment: CDR1 MNHEY and CDR2 SVGAGI. The CDR3 reads CASSGTATYEQYF. The CDR3 DNA reads TGTGCCAGTTCCGGGACGGCAACCTACGAGCAGTACTTC.

The rearrangement uses TRBV20-1 and TRBJ1-1, with 11 nucleotides matching TRBD1. The V gene end was trimmed by 6 bases and the J gene end by 5 bases; junction bases not matched to a gene: 8. Germline assignment: CDR1 DFQATT and CDR2 SNEGSKA (reference sequence). The length of the CDR3 is 14 residues. CDR3 sequence reads: CSARRTGGWTEAFF. In DNA, the CDR3 is TGCAGTGCCCGCAGGACAGGGGGCTGGACTGAAGCTTTCTTT.

V usage is TRBV20-1 and J usage is TRBJ2-7, with TRBD1 identical over 7 bases. The V gene's germline CDR1 is DFQATT and CDR2 SNEGSKA (reference sequence). V gave up 0 bases and J gave up 6 bases; unmatched junction bases: 8. This CDR3 region has 14 residues. In nucleotides, the CDR3 is TGCAGTGCTAGAGATGGACAGGTTGTGAGCGAGCAGTACGTC. It translates to CSARDGQVVSEQYV.

At least ten counts were recorded for this clonotype. CDR3 nucleotides: TGTGCCAGCTCACCTAAGGGGAACACTGAAGCTTTCTTT. Protein sequence: CASSPKGNTEAFF. The chain employs TRBV18 and TRBJ1-1, with unresolved D. CDR3 length: 13 residues. Looked up from germline, CDR1 is KGHSH and CDR2 is LQKENI. V shed 3 bases and J shed 1 base, with 6 bases lying between them.

This clonotype was detected a few times. The chain carries TRBV14 and TRBJ2-2, with D possibly matching TRBD1 (5 bases). The CDR3 extends over 16 amino acids. Germline-derived CDR1 and CDR2 are SGHDN and FVKESK. Trimming removed 2 bases from V and 8 bases from J, with 18 bases in between. Here the CDR3 reads CASSQRGPRVTGELFF. In nucleotides, the CDR3 is TGTGCCAGCAGCCAACGCGGTCCCAGGGTGACGGGGGAGCTGTTTTTT. The variable domain in full, with the rest retrieved from reference TRBV14 and TRBJ2-2, is EAGVTQFPSHSVIEKGQTVTLRCDPISGHDNLYWYRRVMGKEIKFLLHFVKESKQDESGMPNNRFLAERTGGTYSTLKVQPAELEDSGVYFCASSQRGPRVTGELFFGEGSRLTVL.

This clonotype was found many times. The V gene is TRBV5-1, the J gene TRBJ2-3, with D perhaps assigned TRBD1 or TRBD2 (5 bases each). Germline assignment: CDR1 SGHRS and CDR2 YFSETQ. V lost 3 bases to trimming and J lost 2 bases, with 10 bases between them. This CDR3 has 14 residues. Here the CDR3 DNA reads TGCGCCAGCAGCTGGGACCTGAACACAGATACGCAGTATTTT. Residues: CASSWDLNTDTQYF. Using reference TRBV5-1 and TRBJ2-3 for the parts outside the CDR3, the full variable domain is KAGVTQTPRYLIKTRGQQVTLSCSPISGHRSVSWYQQTPGQGLQFLFEYFSETQRNKGNFPGRFSGRQFSNSRSEMNVSTLELGDSALYLCASSWDLNTDTQYFGPGTRLTVL.

In its sample, this clonotype was seen many times. The chain recombines TRBV10-3 with TRBJ2-3; 12 nucleotides align to TRBD2. The CDR3 loop spans 16 amino acids. Germline CDR1 is ENHRY and CDR2 is SYGVKD. Germline trimming cut 8 bases from V and 2 bases from J; bases unmatched to any gene: 8. Here the CDR3 DNA reads TGTGCCATCGCCCCGACTAGCGGGGGACCCACAGATACGCAGTATTTT. Amino acid sequence: CAIAPTSGGPTDTQYF.